A selection of T cell receptor beta chains follows, all from one sample in a study of human T cells and chemical hapten exposure. TCRdb ran MiXCR on the RACE reads and lists one entry per CDR3 protein. Found here are over 40,000 distinct CDR3 sequences, over 3% of them singletons; the top ten hold more than 6.5%. The sample in question was whole blood, obtained in connection with sensitization to the hapten diphenylcyclopropenone (DPC). The origin of the receptors is a man between 40 and 49 years old with alopecia areata. Some clones in this sample may be carry-over from other donors' samples. Both conserved end residues are part of each CDR3. A D gene is named only where the DNA matches it firmly. For some rows the clone size is stated as once, few or many, or as a class when expanded; others skip it.

>TRBV28|many|.|TRBJ2-1
CASRATPHPYNEQFF
TGTGCCAGCAGAGCTACCCCCCACCCGTACAATGAGCAGTTCTTC
>TRBV6-2/TRBV6-3|many|TRBD2|TRBJ2-3
CASSYSTTLADSTDTQYF
TGTGCCAGCAGTTACTCGACGACACTAGCGGATAGCACAGATACGCAGTATTTT
>TRBV11-2|many|TRBD1|TRBJ1-1
CASSSPGTGVRTEAFF
TGTGCCAGCAGCTCCCCCGGGACAGGGGTGCGCACTGAAGCTTTCTTT
>TRBV20-1|.|TRBD1|TRBJ2-3
CSAQRGGQGGTDTQYF
TGCAGTGCCCAGAGAGGAGGTCAGGGGGGCACAGATACGCAGTATTTT
>TRBV29-1|many|.|TRBJ2-3
CSVWAPGPDTQYF
TGCAGCGTTTGGGCCCCAGGTCCAGATACGCAGTATTTT
>TRBV3-1|many|TRBD2|TRBJ2-7
CASSPGFRLAGTYEQYF
TGTGCCAGCAGCCCGGGCTTTAGACTAGCGGGGACCTACGAGCAGTACTTC
>TRBV7-2|many|.|TRBJ2-3
CASSQYTDTQYF
TGTGCCAGCAGCCAATACACAGATACGCAGTATTTT
>TRBV12-3/TRBV12-4|.|.|TRBJ2-1
CASRPGGYNEQFF
TGTGCCAGCAGACCGGGCGGCTACAATGAGCAGTTCTTC
>TRBV19|many|TRBD1|TRBJ1-2
CASTEGALGGLSYTF
TGTGCCAGTACGGAGGGGGCCCTCGGAGGGTTAAGCTACACCTTC
>TRBV9|many|TRBD1|TRBJ2-7
CASSVGQGRGEQYF
TGTGCCAGCAGCGTAGGACAGGGGCGCGGCGAGCAGTACTTC
>TRBV20-1|many|TRBD1|TRBJ1-2
CSAAPPGQGPYGYTF
TGCAGTGCTGCCCCCCCGGGACAGGGCCCTTATGGCTACACCTTC
>TRBV7-2|many|TRBD2|TRBJ2-7
CASSPLAGNAEQYF
TGTGCCAGCAGCCCTCTAGCGGGAAATGCCGAGCAGTACTTC
>TRBV6-5|many|TRBD2|TRBJ2-1
CASSPLAGVVEQFF
TGTGCCAGCAGTCCACTAGCGGGAGTAGTTGAGCAGTTCTTC
>TRBV7-9|many|.|TRBJ2-1
CASSLVASEFNEQFF
TGTGCCAGCAGCTTAGTGGCTAGCGAGTTCAATGAGCAGTTCTTC
>TRBV19|many|TRBD2|TRBJ2-3
CASSILAGSSTDTQYF
TGTGCCAGTAGTATACTAGCGGGAAGTTCCACAGATACGCAGTATTTT
>TRBV11-2|many|TRBD2|TRBJ2-1
CASSLSGTTRYEQFF
TGTGCCAGCAGCTTATCCGGGACTACTAGATATGAGCAGTTCTTC
>TRBV20-1|many|.|TRBJ2-1
CSAPPRGLGEQFF
TGCAGTGCTCCCCCCCGGGGTTTGGGTGAGCAGTTCTTC
>TRBV7-8|many|.|TRBJ2-6
CATTSPRVTPGANVLTF
TGTGCCACCACATCGCCCAGGGTTACCCCTGGGGCCAACGTCCTGACTTTC
>TRBV6-5|few|.|TRBJ1-2
CASSPEGYGYTF
TGTGCCAGCAGTCCTGAGGGTTATGGCTACACCTTC
>TRBV6-2/TRBV6-3|many|TRBD2|TRBJ2-1
CASSFGTSVPEQFF
TGTGCCAGCAGTTTTGGGACTAGCGTACCTGAGCAGTTCTTC
>TRBV7-6|many|.|TRBJ2-3
CASSLVTADTQYF
TGTGCCAGCAGCTTAGTCACCGCAGATACGCAGTATTTT
>TRBV27|few|.|TRBJ2-2
CASRTEGGLNTGELFF
TGTGCCAGCAGGACGGAAGGGGGATTGAACACCGGGGAGCTGTTTTTT
>TRBV12-3/TRBV12-4|many|.|TRBJ2-5
CASSSPGLRAVQTQYF
TGTGCCAGCAGTTCCCCGGGACTTCGGGCGGTGCAGACCCAGTACTTC
>TRBV19|few|.|TRBJ2-1
CASSIGSYNEQFF
TGTGCCAGTAGTATAGGGTCCTACAATGAGCAGTTCTTC
>TRBV12-5|many|.|TRBJ2-7
CASGSSTSRAVYF
TGTGCTAGTGGTTCGTCGACTAGTAGGGCTGTGTACTTC
>TRBV7-9|many|TRBD2|TRBJ2-7
CASSLPTSNYEQYF
TGTGCCAGCAGCCTCCCGACTAGCAACTACGAGCAGTACTTC
>TRBV7-2|many|.|TRBJ1-5
CASTMRLGQPQHF
TGTGCCAGCACGATGAGGTTAGGTCAGCCCCAGCATTTT